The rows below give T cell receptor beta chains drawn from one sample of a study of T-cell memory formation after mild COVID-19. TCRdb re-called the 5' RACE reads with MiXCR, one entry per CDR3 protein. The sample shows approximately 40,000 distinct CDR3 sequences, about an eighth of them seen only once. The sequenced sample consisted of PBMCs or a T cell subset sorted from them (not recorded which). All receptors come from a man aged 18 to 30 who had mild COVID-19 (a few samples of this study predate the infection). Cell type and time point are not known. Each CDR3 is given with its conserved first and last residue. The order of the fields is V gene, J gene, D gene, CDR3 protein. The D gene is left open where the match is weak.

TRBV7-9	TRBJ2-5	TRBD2	CASSLVWTSGGETQYF
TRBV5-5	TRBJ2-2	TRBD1	CASSLARGQATGELFF
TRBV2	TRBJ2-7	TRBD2	CASSEGLGTSGGYEQYF
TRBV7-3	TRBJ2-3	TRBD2	CASSPRPGLAGSPARTDTQYF
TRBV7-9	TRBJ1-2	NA	CASTLGRDYGYTF
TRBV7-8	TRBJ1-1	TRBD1	CASSLKRDRGRTEAFF
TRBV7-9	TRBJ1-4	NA	CASSFLGRMDEKLFF
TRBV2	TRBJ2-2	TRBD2	CASSDPGGGAAGELFF
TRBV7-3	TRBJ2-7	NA	CASSLTAGYEQYF
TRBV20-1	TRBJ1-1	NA	CSAREGPKSQAFF
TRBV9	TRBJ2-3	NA	CASSVDADTQYF
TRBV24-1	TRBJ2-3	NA	CATGGLTDTQYF
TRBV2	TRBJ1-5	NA	CASSEPSDQPQHF
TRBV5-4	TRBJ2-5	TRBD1	CASSLLQGGTETQYF
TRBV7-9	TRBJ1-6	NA	CASSLMPDSPVGSPLHF
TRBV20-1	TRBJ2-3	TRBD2	CSARVGGGADTQYF
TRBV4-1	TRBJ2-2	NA	CASSPVGSTGELFF
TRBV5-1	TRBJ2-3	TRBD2	CASSLDPSGNTDTQYF
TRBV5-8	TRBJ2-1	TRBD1	CASSFGTGNNEQFF
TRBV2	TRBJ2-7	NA	CASSEEPGEQYF
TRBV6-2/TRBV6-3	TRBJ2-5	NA	CASSYTSEGTQYF